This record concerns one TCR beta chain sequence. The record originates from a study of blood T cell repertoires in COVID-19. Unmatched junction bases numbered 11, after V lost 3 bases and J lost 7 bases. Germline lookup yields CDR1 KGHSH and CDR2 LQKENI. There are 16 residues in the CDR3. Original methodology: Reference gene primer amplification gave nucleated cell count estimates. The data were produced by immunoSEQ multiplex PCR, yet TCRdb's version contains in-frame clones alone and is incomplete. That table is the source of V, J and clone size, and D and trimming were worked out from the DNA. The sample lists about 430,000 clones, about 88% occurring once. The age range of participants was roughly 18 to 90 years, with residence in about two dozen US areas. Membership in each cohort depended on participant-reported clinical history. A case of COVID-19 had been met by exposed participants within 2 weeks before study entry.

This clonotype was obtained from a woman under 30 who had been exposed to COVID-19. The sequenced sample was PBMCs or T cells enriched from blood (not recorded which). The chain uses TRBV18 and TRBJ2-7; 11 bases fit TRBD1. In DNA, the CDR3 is TGTGCCAGCTCACCTTCGTTTGGACAGGGGGCGCGGGAGCAGTACTTC. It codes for CASSPSFGQGAREQYF.